Presented here are 27 T cell receptor beta chains from one specimen sequenced in a study of Ad26.COV2.S vaccination and SARS-CoV-2 variants. Data came from immunoSEQ multiplex PCR; TCRdb stores just in-frame clones and leaves some out. The table includes 380,000 or so clones, 80% to 90% detected once. Treatment reported: about 20 received Ad26.COV2.S at low or high dose, single or two shots; five or six received placebo; per-sample allocation not given. Collection of samples fell on day 63 after the first vaccine or placebo injection. The sample here was peripheral blood, taken in a trial of Ad26.COV2.S vaccine versus placebo. The receptors here all came from a person between 18 and 59 years old who received the Ad26.COV2.S COVID-19 vaccine or a placebo.

This clone was picked up a small number of times. The V call is TRBV4-1, the J call TRBJ1-1, with D uncertain. This CDR3 has 13 residues. CDR1 is MGHRA, CDR2 YSYEKL, per germline. V was shortened by 5 bases and J by 5 bases, with 12 bases between the two germline ends. CDR3 protein: CASSFGEGTEAFF. CDR3 in DNA: TGCGCCAGCAGCTTCGGAGAAGGGACTGAAGCTTTCTTT.

The chain carries TRBV9 and TRBJ1-2; no clear D gene. This CDR3 has 15 residues. Germline loops: CDR1 SGDLS, CDR2 YYNGEE. V was shortened by 3 bases and J by 1 base, with 13 bases between the two germline ends. CDR3 DNA: TGTGCCAGCAGCGGCCCCAGATCGTTTAACTATGGCTACACCTTC. Protein product: CASSGPRSFNYGYTF.

The rearrangement uses TRBV6-5 and TRBJ2-7; 8 bases map to TRBD1. There are 12 residues in the CDR3. Germline V CDR1 and CDR2: MNHEY, SVGAGI. The V segment lost 11 bases and the J segment 6 bases; nucleotides outside the gene matches: 9. DNA for the CDR3: TGTGCCTCCAGCGGACAGGGTGGCGAGCAGTACTTC. It yields the protein CASSGQGGEQYF.

The gene calls are TRBV29-1 and TRBJ2-3, with 8 bases aligning to TRBD2. The CDR3 is 14 residues long. Germline CDR1 and CDR2: SQVTM and ANQGSEA. V lost 5 bases to trimming and J lost 4 bases; unmatched junction nucleotides: 8. CDR3 region: CSVLAGTQADTQYF. The CDR3 region has the DNA TGCAGCGTTTTAGCGGGAACGCAGGCAGATACGCAGTATTTT.

The chain couples TRBV5-1 to TRBJ2-3; TRBD1 aligns across 7 bases. This CDR3 has 15 amino acids. J lost 2 bases, V lost 1 base, and 4 bases had no gene match. CDR1 and CDR2 (germline): SGHRS, YFSETQ. CDR3 DNA sequence: TGCGCCAGCAGCTTGACAGGGGTCCCCACAGATACGCAGTATTTT. It is translated as CASSLTGVPTDTQYF.

The chain is built from TRBV6-1 and TRBJ1-5, with D uncertain. CDR3 length: 12 residues. Per the germline V gene, CDR1 is MNHNS and CDR2 is SASEGT. Trimming removed 2 bases from V and 8 bases from J, with 7 bases in between. The CDR3 loop is CASSESWKPQHF. CDR3 DNA sequence: TGTGCCAGCAGTGAATCGTGGAAGCCCCAGCATTTT.

V and J are TRBV24-1 and TRBJ1-5; D not certain. Germline loops: CDR1 KGHDR, CDR2 SFDVKD. The CDR3 is 13 amino acids. V was shortened by 6 bases and J by 5 bases, with 10 bases between the two germline ends. The CDR3 sequence is CATSFGPHQPQHF. CDR3 bases: TGTGCCACCAGTTTTGGCCCGCATCAGCCCCAGCATTTT.

Only one count was recorded for this clone. The J gene is TRBJ2-5, the V gene TRBV4-1, with 14 nucleotides matching TRBD2. The V and J ends lost 3 bases and 5 bases, in that order; junction bases with no gene match: 14. There are 19 residues in the CDR3. CDR1 and CDR2 (germline): MGHRA, YSYEKL. The CDR3 nucleotides read TGCGCCAGCAGCCAGACAGGGATTGGACTAGCGGGGGGCACGGAGACCCAGTACTTC. Its protein product is CASSQTGIGLAGGTETQYF.

The chain carries TRBV18 and TRBJ2-6, with unresolved D. Trimming removed 4 bases from V and 0 bases from J, with 16 bases in between. Germline CDR1 reads KGHSH; CDR2 reads LQKENI. This CDR3 comprises 18 residues. The CDR3 loop reads CASSLYLDKYSGANVLTF. As DNA, the CDR3 is TGTGCCAGCTCACTTTACTTAGACAAATACTCTGGGGCCAACGTCCTGACTTTC.

Comment on this clone: Other nucleotide sequences in the sample specify the same CDR3. The genes are TRBV18 and TRBJ2-7; D might be TRBD1 (6 bases). V lost 2 bases and J lost 2, with 10 bases in between. The germline gives CDR1 KGHSH, CDR2 LQKENI. This CDR3 has 14 residues. As DNA, the CDR3 is TGTGCCAGCTCACCAAGGCAGGGGACCTACGAGCAGTACTTC. It codes for CASSPRQGTYEQYF.

This clone was counted a few times. The V and J genes are TRBV4-3 and TRBJ2-7; D is ambiguous. The germline V and J ends were trimmed by 1 base and 4 bases, with 14 bases remaining between them. The germline CDR1 and CDR2 sequences are LGHNA and YSLEER. The CDR3 extends over 15 amino acids. The CDR3: CASSQAIETPYEQYF. The CDR3 DNA reads TGCGCCAGCAGCCAAGCCATCGAAACCCCGTACGAGCAGTACTTC.

As concerns this clone: The same CDR3 can be traced to other DNA sequences in this sample. The gene calls are TRBV11-2 and TRBJ2-7, with unresolved D. The CDR3 runs 13 residues. From germline, CDR1 is SGHAT and CDR2 FQNNGV. Trimming pared 1 base from V and 2 bases from J, leaving 6 bases between. For the CDR3, the DNA is TGTGCCAGCAGCTTAGGCCCCCCCTACGAGCAGTACTTC. It is translated as CASSLGPPYEQYF.

The chain couples TRBV7-3 to TRBJ2-1; D may correspond to TRBD1 or TRBD2 (6 bases each). The CDR3 extends over 13 amino acids. The germline CDR1 and CDR2 sequences are SGHTA and FQGTGA. Trimming stripped 5 bases from V and 8 bases from J, with 13 bases between. CDR3 sequence: CASSIARGHEQFF. CDR3 nucleotides: TGTGCCAGCAGCATTGCCCGGGGGCATGAGCAGTTCTTC. The variable domain in full, completed from reference TRBV7-3 and TRBJ2-1, reads GAGVSQTPSNKVTEKGKYVELRCDPISGHTALYWYRQSLGQGPEFLIYFQGTGAADDSGLPNDRFFAVRPEGSVSTLKIQRTERGDSAVYLCASSIARGHEQFFGPGTRLTVL.

This clone occurred once. The genes are TRBV5-1 and TRBJ2-6, with D uncertain. Per germline, CDR1 SGHRS and CDR2 YFSETQ. Trimming took off 2 bases at V and 0 bases at J, with 3 bases between the two ends. The CDR3 is 14 residues long. The CDR3 is CASSLSSGANVLTF. CDR3 DNA: TGCGCCAGCAGCTTAAGCTCTGGGGCCAACGTCCTGACTTTC.

Only one count was recorded for this clone. The chain is built from TRBV19 and TRBJ2-2; TRBD2 aligns across 14 bases. The V and J ends lost 6 bases and 0 bases, in that order; junction bases with no gene match: 0. Per the germline V gene, CDR1 is LNHDA and CDR2 is SQIVND (reference sequence). The CDR3 consists of 16 residues. The CDR3 DNA sequence: TGTGCCAGTAGGGGACTAGCGGGGGCGAACACCGGGGAGCTGTTTTTT. Encoded protein: CASRGLAGANTGELFF.

The V call is TRBV13, the J call TRBJ2-1; weak D call: TRBD2 (6 bases). Trimming left V 5 bases short and J 8 bases short, with 19 bases between. CDR3 length: 15 amino acids. Germline CDR1 PRHDT, CDR2 FYEKMQ (reference sequence). In DNA, the CDR3 is TGTGCCAGCAGCCCCGGGAGCGTTATAAACGATGAGCAGTTCTTC. This codes for CASSPGSVINDEQFF.

This chain connects TRBV2 to TRBJ1-6; 7 positions match TRBD1. Germline V gene sequence: CDR1 SNHLY, CDR2 FYNNEI. The V and J ends lost 5 bases and 10 bases, in that order; junction bases with no gene match: 5. CDR3 length: 13 amino acids. The CDR3, as DNA: TGTGCCAGCAGTAGGGAGGGACAGTCACCCCTCCACTTT. This encodes CASSREGQSPLHF.

The J gene is TRBJ2-1, the V gene TRBV19, with unresolved D. The V end lost 4 bases, the J end lost 1 base, and 11 bases lay between the germline ends. The CDR3 totals 15 residues. Germline V CDR1 and CDR2: LNHDA, SQIVND (reference sequence). The CDR3 protein is CASSRLGSSYNEQFF. The DNA of the CDR3 is TGTGCCAGTAGTAGGCTAGGTTCTTCCTACAATGAGCAGTTCTTC.

CDR3 DNA: TGTGCCAGCAGTCAGGAAAGGTACTCACCCCTCCACTTT. Its protein is CASSQERYSPLHF. The chain recombines TRBV6-4 with TRBJ1-6; D ambiguous. V gave up 5 bases and J gave up 10 bases, with 12 bases separating them. Germline V lookup: CDR1 MRHNA, CDR2 SNTAGT. The CDR3 has 13 residues.

This chain uses TRBV25-1 with TRBJ2-1; 10 bases are a match to TRBD2. This CDR3 has 16 amino acids. The ends lost 4 bases at V and 2 bases at J; junction bases unmatched: 5. Germline V gene sequence: CDR1 MGHDK, CDR2 SYGVNS. This CDR3 reads CASSVLAGAAYNEQFF. CDR3 nucleotides: TGTGCCAGCAGTGTCCTAGCGGGGGCCGCCTACAATGAGCAGTTCTTC.

The chain joins TRBV30 to TRBJ2-7; TRBD1 or TRBD2 may be the D gene (5 bases each). Trimming left V 1 base short and J 2 bases short, with 9 bases between. The germline CDR1 and CDR2 sequences are GTSNPN and SVGIG (reference sequence). The CDR3 covers 13 residues. This CDR3 is CAWSGGEPYEQYF. The DNA of the CDR3 is TGTGCCTGGAGTGGAGGGGAACCCTACGAGCAGTACTTC.

The chain recombines TRBV27 with TRBJ1-1; a weak D match, TRBD1 (5 bases). V lost 6 bases to trimming and J lost 1 base, with 18 bases between them. The CDR3 spans 16 residues. CDR1 is MNHEY and CDR2 is SMNVEV in the germline V gene (reference sequence). The CDR3 reads CASRTRVYRKNTEAFF. DNA for the CDR3: TGTGCCAGCAGGACCAGGGTATATAGGAAGAACACTGAAGCTTTCTTT.

J is TRBJ1-1 and V is TRBV7-2; 10 bases match TRBD1. Germline V lookup: CDR1 SGHTA, CDR2 FQGNSA. There are 15 residues in the CDR3. J lost 1 base, V lost 5 bases, and 4 bases had no gene match. CDR3 in DNA: TGTGCCAGCAGCGGTAGGGACAGGGGGAACACTGAAGCTTTCTTT. It yields the protein CASSGRDRGNTEAFF.

The V call is TRBV6-2 or TRBV6-3, the J call TRBJ1-4, with TRBD1 as a possible D gene (5 bases). The CDR3 totals 19 residues. The germline V and J ends were trimmed by 2 bases and 7 bases, with 26 bases remaining between them. Germline V gene lookup returns CDR1 MNHEY and CDR2 SVGEGT. The DNA for the CDR3 is TGTGCCAGCAGTTACCCCCAAGATGGGGCAGGGCGGGAAGCTGAAAAACTGTTTTTT. It is translated as CASSYPQDGAGREAEKLFF.

This clone was counted at least ten times. V usage is TRBV15 and J usage is TRBJ1-6; no reliable D call. The CDR3 spans 13 residues. Trimming stripped 0 bases from V and 10 bases from J, with 7 bases between. Germline CDR1 and CDR2: LNHNV and YYDKDF (reference sequence). The DNA of the CDR3 is TGTGCCACCAGCAGAGAGTGGGTATCACCCCTCCACTTT. This encodes CATSREWVSPLHF.

The chain recombines TRBV12-5 with TRBJ2-7; 8 bases align to TRBD1. J gave up 4 bases and V 1 base, and 3 bases lay outside the gene matches. The CDR3 loop spans 14 amino acids. Germline CDR1 LGHNT, CDR2 FRNRAP. DNA for the CDR3: TGTGCTAGTGGTTTGGGGACAGGGTTGTACGAGCAGTACTTC. Amino acids: CASGLGTGLYEQYF.

The CDR3 reads CASSESELGAIQETQYF. The CDR3 DNA sequence: TGTGCCAGCAGTGAGTCGGAACTAGGGGCAATCCAAGAGACCCAGTACTTC. This chain uses TRBV6-1 with TRBJ2-5; possibly TRBD1 or TRBD2 for D (5 bases each). Germline V gives CDR1 MNHNS, CDR2 SASEGT. The germline V and J ends were trimmed by 3 bases and 1 base, with 18 bases remaining between them. This CDR3 spans 17 amino acids.